The T cell receptor beta chain described here comes from a study of blood T cell repertoires in COVID-19. Source study methods: By means of reference gene primer amplification, nucleated cell counts were estimated. The data were produced by immunoSEQ multiplex PCR, yet TCRdb's version contains in-frame clones alone and is incomplete. V and J calls plus clone size are reproduced from that table; the DNA served to infer D and trimming. The top ten hold 6.5% to 10% of the sample, which has 180,000 or so clones, 75% to 90% seen once. This clone appeared a few times. Looked up from germline, CDR1 is SNHLY and CDR2 is FYNNEI. V trimming: 4 bases; J trimming: 2 bases; junction bases outside the gene matches: 7. The CDR3 loop spans 16 amino acids.

This sequence was found in a woman aged 60-75 years with acute or convalescent COVID-19. The source material was peripheral blood. The J gene is TRBJ2-2, the V gene TRBV2, with TRBD1 identical over 7 bases. CDR3 in amino acids: CASSAYTGANTGELFF. CDR3 bases: TGTGCCAGCAGTGCTTACACAGGGGCTAACACCGGGGAGCTGTTTTTT.